This entry describes one T cell receptor beta chain. Its antigen is not yet known. No base quality values were provided; no much bigger clone lies one nucleotide off. Another Seattle source contributed samples from volunteer blood donors who had recovered from COVID-19. Whole blood was collected in K2EDTA tubes by collaborating institutions according to the institutions' own protocols. Collaborator samples were shipped for TCRbeta analysis as frozen whole blood, isolated PBMCs, or DNA extracted from either sample type. The data belong to a study of blood T cell repertoires in COVID-19 (dated by TCRdb to between 2020 and 2021). Study-level background: The collaborator samples originated in the United States, Italy and Spain and spanned the acute and convalescent phases of COVID-19. The prospective study material was composed of cDNA or gDNA derived from T cells, B-cell-depleted T cells, or PBMCs. The dataset comprised deeply sampled blood TCRbeta repertoires from subjects exposed to, actively infected with, or recovered from COVID-19. The repertoires were released in a freely available public database intended as a resource for research on the immune response to SARS-CoV-2. The samples were drawn from two sources: the first 160 participants of the ongoing ImmuneRACE study, and 950 to 1,500 subjects contributed by 6 global collaborators. A de-identified subject ID, COVID-19 status, age in years and sex were almost always included in the sample metadata. HLA class I and class II types, where available, came from metadata supplied by the sample provider rather than from assay-based typing. What the study reported, not specific to this receptor: The amount of clinical and demographic metadata varied by source and participant and was provided uncurated.

The immunoSEQ Assay, a bias-controlled multiplex PCR, was used to amplify TCRbeta CDR3 regions from genomic DNA. The authors' analysis ran thus. Nucleated cell counts per sample were estimated from amplification of reference gene primers within the assay. To quantify the absolute abundance of each unique TCRbeta CDR3 rearrangement, sequence reads were collapsed and filtered. Productive Simpson clonality was computed per sample as the square root of Simpson's diversity index over productive rearrangements. The immuneACCESS repertoire file appears here via TCRdb, limited to in-frame rearrangements. These files lack a portion of the clones; in checked studies, under half of the deficit traces to unresolved V genes, and the cause of the others is not known. V and J calls and clone size are as listed in that table; D and trimming were resolved from the DNA. The table for this sample lists around 230,000 clones; roughly 82% of them were counted only once. The top ten clonotypes cover about 2.3% of the sample.

The CDR3 runs 15 residues from the cysteine to the phenylalanine. Only the CDR3 region is kept as DNA, spanning 45 bases read in frame from base 1. CDR1 and CDR2, looked up from the germline V gene (reference sequence), are WNHNN and SYGVQD. V sheds 4 bases and J sheds 0 bases, leaving 10 bases between their ends. This chain joins TRBV10-1 to TRBJ2-1; the D gene is perhaps TRBD1, on 5 matching bases. This receptor was identified in a man aged 35 to 55 who had recovered from COVID-19. The specimen sequenced was peripheral blood. Read as DNA, the sequence is TGCGCCAGCAGTGGGGGCCGGAGCTCCTACAATGAGCAGTTCTTC. It encodes CASSGGRSSYNEQFF.